The 24 T cell receptor beta chains in this list originate from one sample, sequenced in a study of glioma-infiltrating T cells after dendritic cell vaccination. The method was immunoSEQ multiplex PCR; TCRdb's version includes in-frame clones alone and lacks a portion of them. The sample has about 73,000 clones; roughly 87% are singletons. The sample in question was blood, obtained before dendritic cell vaccination. Receptors were obtained from a human donor with glioblastoma.

This chain uses TRBV15 with TRBJ2-1; D perhaps matches TRBD2 (7 bases). Looked up from germline, CDR1 is LNHNV and CDR2 is YYDKDF (reference sequence). This CDR3 has 17 residues. V was shortened by 0 bases and J by 0 bases, with 12 bases between the two germline ends. The CDR3 sequence is CATSREGGTLSYNEQFF. The CDR3 DNA reads as TGTGCCACCAGCAGAGAGGGAGGGACACTCTCCTACAATGAGCAGTTCTTC.

The gene calls are TRBV7-9 and TRBJ2-1; D is unresolved. The CDR3 totals 12 residues. Trimming took off 5 bases at V and 7 bases at J, with 9 bases between the two ends. CDR1 and CDR2 (germline): SEHNR, FQNEAQ (reference sequence). The CDR3 protein is CASSVVPNEQFF. CDR3 nucleotide sequence: TGTGCCAGCAGCGTCGTTCCGAATGAGCAGTTCTTC.

The rearrangement links TRBV19 to TRBJ2-1; 7 nucleotides agree with TRBD2. The CDR3 is made up of 16 amino acids. J lost 0 bases, V lost 3 bases, and 5 bases had no gene match. From germline, CDR1 is LNHDA and CDR2 SQIVND (reference sequence). CDR3 region: CASSIPLADSYNEQFF. As DNA, the CDR3 is TGTGCCAGTAGTATCCCTCTAGCGGACTCCTACAATGAGCAGTTCTTC.

This chain links TRBV21-1 with TRBJ2-7; the DNA was not used to check the table's D call, TRBD1. TRBV21-1 is listed as a pseudogene. The CDR3 loop spans 15 amino acids. CDR3 DNA: TGTGCCAGCAGCAAAGTTAGGGACAACTCCTACGAGCAGTACTTC. Its translation is CASSKVRDNSYEQYF.

The chain employs TRBV6-1 and TRBJ1-2, with 9 bases identical to TRBD1. The CDR3 runs to 14 residues. CDR1 MNHNS and CDR2 SASEGT come from the germline V gene. Trimming removed 6 bases from V and 1 base from J; junction bases left unmatched: 3. The CDR3 nucleotides read TGTGCCAGCAGAGGGACAGGGAGTAACTATGGCTACACCTTC. It yields the protein CASRGTGSNYGYTF.

There are a few counts of this clone. The CDR3 DNA sequence: TGTGCCAGCAGCGTAGACGGACAGGGCCGCGGGGAGCTGTTTTTT. Translation gives CASSVDGQGRGELFF. The chain is built from TRBV9 and TRBJ2-2; 8 bases line up with TRBD1. With V trimmed by 0 bases and J by 7 bases, 5 bases remained unmatched. The CDR3 totals 15 residues. Germline V gene sequence: CDR1 SGDLS, CDR2 YYNGEE.

This clone is a singleton in its sample. The chain employs TRBV5-1 and TRBJ1-2; D is undetermined. Germline V CDR1 and CDR2: SGHRS, YFSETQ. The CDR3 consists of 15 residues. With 2 bases removed from V and 4 bases from J, the gap between germline ends came to 15 bases. CDR3 residues: CASSLGQTTTYGYTF. The CDR3 DNA reads as TGCGCCAGCAGCTTAGGGCAGACGACTACCTATGGCTACACCTTC.

V is TRBV6-5 and J is TRBJ1-4, with D uncertain. Between the trimmed V and J ends, which lost 0 bases and 7 bases, there was a span of 12 bases. The CDR3 sequence is 15 residues long. From germline, CDR1 is MNHEY and CDR2 SVGAGI. CDR3 amino acids: CASSYSNGEGEKLFF. The CDR3 DNA follows: TGTGCCAGCAGTTACTCAAACGGGGAGGGTGAAAAACTGTTTTTT.

The chain employs TRBV25-1 and TRBJ1-5; D unresolved. Trimming stripped 2 bases from V and 4 bases from J, with 12 bases between. Germline V gene lookup returns CDR1 MGHDK and CDR2 SYGVNS. The CDR3 loop spans 15 amino acids. The CDR3: CASSERHNNNQPQHF. The CDR3 DNA reads TGTGCCAGCAGTGAACGACACAATAATAATCAGCCCCAGCATTTT.

The V call is TRBV7-2, the J call TRBJ2-5; maybe TRBD1 (5 bases). The germline V gene encodes CDR1 SGHTA and CDR2 FQGNSA. The germline V and J ends were trimmed by 1 base and 7 bases, with 16 bases remaining between them. The CDR3 has 15 residues. Here the CDR3 reads CASSLGRTPGMTQYF. CDR3 in DNA: TGTGCCAGCAGCTTAGGACGGACACCCGGAATGACCCAGTACTTC.

The V gene is TRBV27, the J gene TRBJ1-6; TRBD1 matches at 8 bases. The CDR3 sequence is 15 residues long. Germline loops: CDR1 MNHEY, CDR2 SMNVEV (reference sequence). The junction had 12 bases not matched to a gene; V was cut back by 7 bases and J by 10 bases. The CDR3 here is CASNLDRGRGSPLHF. For the CDR3, the DNA is TGTGCCAGCAACCTAGACAGGGGTAGAGGGTCACCCCTCCACTTT.

CDR3 sequence reads: CAISGTANTGELFF. The CDR3 nucleotides are TGTGCCATCAGTGGGACAGCGAACACCGGGGAGCTGTTTTTT. This chain uses TRBV10-3 with TRBJ2-2; possible D gene TRBD1, 6 bases. Trimming left V 4 bases short and J 0 bases short, with 6 bases between. The CDR3 is 14 residues long. Germline V gives CDR1 ENHRY, CDR2 SYGVKD.

This clone was detected once. The chain links TRBV18 to TRBJ2-2; TRBD1 matches 10 bases. V dropped 6 bases and J dropped 1; count of bases not matched to a gene: 8. The CDR3 covers 17 residues. Looked up from germline, CDR1 is KGHSH and CDR2 is LQKENI. This CDR3 is CASSLQGQGKNTGELFF. The CDR3 DNA reads as TGTGCCAGCTCGTTACAGGGACAGGGGAAGAACACCGGGGAGCTGTTTTTT. Complete variable domain (other parts from reference TRBV18 and TRBJ2-2): NAGVMQNPRHLVRRRGQEARLRCSPMKGHSHVYWYRQLPEEGLKFMVYLQKENIIDESGMPKERFSAEFPKEGPSILRIQQVVRGDSAAYFCASSLQGQGKNTGELFFGEGSRLTVL.

This clone was seen just once. The V gene is TRBV11-3, the J gene TRBJ2-3, with D possibly matching TRBD2 (6 bases). This CDR3 is 16 amino acids long. Trimming pared 1 base from V and 2 bases from J, leaving 13 bases between. Germline V CDR1 and CDR2: SGHNT, YENEEA. Here the CDR3 DNA reads TGTGCCAGCAGCTTAGGCCTCGGGAGTAACACAGATACGCAGTATTTT. This codes for CASSLGLGSNTDTQYF.

This clone occurred once. The rearrangement uses TRBV10-1 and TRBJ1-2; D is unclear. The ends were cut back, 2 bases at V and 2 bases at J, with 6 bases in the middle. The CDR3 extends over 13 amino acids. CDR1 WNHNN and CDR2 SYGVQD come from the germline V gene (reference sequence). The CDR3 protein is CASSENRNYGYTF. CDR3 coding DNA: TGCGCCAGCAGTGAGAACAGAAACTATGGCTACACCTTC.

The genes are TRBV5-1 and TRBJ2-1; 9 bases align to TRBD1. Trimming cost V 2 bases and J 4 bases; bases outside gene matches: 10. The CDR3 length is 17 residues. CDR1 is SGHRS and CDR2 is YFSETQ in the germline V gene. CDR3 nucleotides: TGCGCCAGCAGCTTATGGACAGGGGCCGAGGGATACAATGAGCAGTTCTTC. Its translation is CASSLWTGAEGYNEQFF.

The rearrangement joins TRBV5-1 to TRBJ2-3, with D unclear. CDR1 is SGHRS, CDR2 YFSETQ, per germline. The CDR3 contains 14 residues. The V gene lost 4 bases and the J gene lost 2 bases, with 11 bases spanning the gap. The CDR3 protein is CASSHSKTTDTQYF. CDR3 sequence (DNA): TGCGCCAGCAGCCATAGTAAAACCACAGATACGCAGTATTTT.

The gene calls are TRBV2 and TRBJ2-4; perhaps TRBD2 as D (5 bases). The germline V gene has CDR1 SNHLY and CDR2 FYNNEI. Trimming took off 8 bases at V and 8 bases at J, with 13 bases between the two ends. The CDR3 is 12 amino acids. The CDR3 sequence: CASADGEDIQYF. The CDR3, as DNA: TGTGCCAGCGCGGACGGGGAAGACATTCAGTACTTC.

This sequence joins TRBV6-5 and TRBJ1-5, with D unresolved. The CDR3 runs to 14 residues. V lost 5 bases to trimming and J lost 2 bases, with 10 bases between them. Germline CDR1 is MNHEY and CDR2 is SVGAGI. The CDR3 region has the DNA TGTGCCAGCAGTCCCATTCGAGGCAATCAGCCCCAGCATTTT. It specifies CASSPIRGNQPQHF.

The V and J genes are TRBV11-3 and TRBJ2-3, with TRBD2 matching over 14 bases. CDR3 length equals 19 residues. CDR1 and CDR2 (germline): SGHNT, YENEEA. Trimming removed 4 bases from V and 7 bases from J; junction bases left unmatched: 16. Here the CDR3 DNA reads TGTGCCAGCAGCTCTATAGACCCGAAGACTAGCGGGAGGGCCTATACGCAGTATTTT. Encoded protein: CASSSIDPKTSGRAYTQYF.

The rearrangement joins TRBV18 to TRBJ2-3; 15 positions agree with TRBD2. In germline, CDR1 is KGHSH, CDR2 LQKENI. CDR3 size: 16 residues. V was pared by 3 bases and J by 4 bases, with 2 bases of the junction left unmatched. Written as DNA, the CDR3 is TGTGCCAGCTCACCCAGGACTAGCGGGGGGGCAGATACGCAGTATTTT. Translation gives CASSPRTSGGADTQYF. Based on the CDR3 plus reference TRBV18 and TRBJ2-3, the full variable domain is NAGVMQNPRHLVRRRGQEARLRCSPMKGHSHVYWYRQLPEEGLKFMVYLQKENIIDESGMPKERFSAEFPKEGPSILRIQQVVRGDSAAYFCASSPRTSGGADTQYFGPGTRLTVL.

This rearrangement joins TRBV7-2 to TRBJ2-3; 11 bases map to TRBD2. This CDR3 has 18 residues. Losses at the gene ends were 1 base for V and 6 bases for J; bases not matched to a gene: 12. The germline CDR1 and CDR2 sequences are SGHTA and FQGNSA. CDR3 nucleotide sequence: TGTGCCAGCAGCTTAGACCCACCGACTAGCGGGGCTAAGGATACGCAGTATTTT. The encoded protein is CASSLDPPTSGAKDTQYF.

The chain has TRBV9 and TRBJ1-5; the D gene is possibly TRBD1 (5 bases). Germline CDR1 and CDR2: SGDLS and YYNGEE. The V and J ends lost 3 bases and 3 bases respectively, with 10 bases between them. This CDR3 is built from 14 residues. CDR3: CASSAEGLNQPQHF. CDR3 sequence (DNA): TGTGCCAGCAGCGCCGAGGGACTCAATCAGCCCCAGCATTTT.

The chain uses TRBV14 and TRBJ2-3, with D possibly being TRBD2 (5 bases). Trimming left V 3 bases short and J 6 bases short, with 7 bases between. Germline V gene data show CDR1 as SGHDN and CDR2 as FVKESK. The CDR3 sequence is 12 residues long. The DNA for the CDR3 is TGTGCCAGCAGCCAGAAGCGGGATACGCAGTATTTT. Amino acids: CASSQKRDTQYF.